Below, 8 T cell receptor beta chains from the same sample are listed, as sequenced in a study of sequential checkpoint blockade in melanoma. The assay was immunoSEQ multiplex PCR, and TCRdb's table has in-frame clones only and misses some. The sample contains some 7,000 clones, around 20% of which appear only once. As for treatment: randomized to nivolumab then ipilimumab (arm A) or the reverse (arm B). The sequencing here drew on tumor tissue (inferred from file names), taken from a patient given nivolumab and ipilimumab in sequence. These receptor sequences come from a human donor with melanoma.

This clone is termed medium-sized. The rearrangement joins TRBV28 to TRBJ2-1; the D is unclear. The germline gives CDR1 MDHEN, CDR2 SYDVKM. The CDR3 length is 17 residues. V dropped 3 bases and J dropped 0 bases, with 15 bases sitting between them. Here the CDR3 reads CASSFLPGWSSYNEQFF. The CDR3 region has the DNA TGTGCCAGCAGTTTCCTCCCCGGGTGGAGCTCCTACAATGAGCAGTTCTTC.

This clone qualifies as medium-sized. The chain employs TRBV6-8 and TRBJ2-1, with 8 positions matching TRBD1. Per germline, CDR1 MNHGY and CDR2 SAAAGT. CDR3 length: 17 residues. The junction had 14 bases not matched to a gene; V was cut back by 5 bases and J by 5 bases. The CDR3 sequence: CASSKQGPQGADNEQFF. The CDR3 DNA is TGTGCCAGCAGTAAACAGGGCCCCCAGGGGGCCGACAATGAGCAGTTCTTC.

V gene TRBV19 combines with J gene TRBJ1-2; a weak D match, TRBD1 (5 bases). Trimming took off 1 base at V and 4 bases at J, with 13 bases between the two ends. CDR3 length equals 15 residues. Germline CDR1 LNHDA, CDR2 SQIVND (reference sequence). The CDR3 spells CASSIAPPGGYGYTF. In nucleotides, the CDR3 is TGTGCCAGTAGTATAGCCCCCCCTGGGGGCTATGGCTACACCTTC.

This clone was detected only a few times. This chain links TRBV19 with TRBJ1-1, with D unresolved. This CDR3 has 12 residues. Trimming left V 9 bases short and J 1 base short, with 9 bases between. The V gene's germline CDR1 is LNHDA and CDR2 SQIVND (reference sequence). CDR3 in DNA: TGTGCCAGCCGGGCGGGGAACACTGAAGCTTTCTTT. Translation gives CASRAGNTEAFF.

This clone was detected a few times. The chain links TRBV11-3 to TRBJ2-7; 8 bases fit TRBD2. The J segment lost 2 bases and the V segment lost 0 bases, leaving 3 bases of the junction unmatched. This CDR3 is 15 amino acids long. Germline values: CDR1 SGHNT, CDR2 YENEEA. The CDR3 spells CASSLEISGTYEQYV. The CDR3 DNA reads TGTGCCAGCAGCTTAGAAATTAGCGGGACCTACGAGCAGTACGTC.

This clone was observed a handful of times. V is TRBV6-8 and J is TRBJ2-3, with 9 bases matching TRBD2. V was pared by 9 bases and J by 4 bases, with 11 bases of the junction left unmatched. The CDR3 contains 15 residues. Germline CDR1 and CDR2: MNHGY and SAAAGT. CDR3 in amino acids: CASQTPAGGSDTQYF. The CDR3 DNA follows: TGTGCCAGTCAAACCCCAGCGGGAGGCTCAGATACGCAGTATTTT.

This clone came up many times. The CDR3 loop is CASSPQSTGGMNTEAFF. The CDR3 DNA sequence: TGTGCCAGCAGTCCCCAATCGACAGGGGGAATGAACACTGAAGCTTTCTTT. The rearrangement links TRBV11-3 to TRBJ1-1; 9 bases map to TRBD1. The CDR3 contains 17 residues. Germline assignment: CDR1 SGHNT and CDR2 YENEEA. V lost 6 bases and J lost 0; bases outside the gene matches: 11.

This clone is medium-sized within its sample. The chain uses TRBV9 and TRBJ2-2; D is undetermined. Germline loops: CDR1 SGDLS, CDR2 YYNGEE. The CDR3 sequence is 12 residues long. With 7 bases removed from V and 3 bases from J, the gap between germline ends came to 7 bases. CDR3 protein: CASFGDTGELFF. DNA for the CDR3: TGTGCCAGCTTTGGGGACACCGGGGAGCTGTTTTTT.